This T cell receptor beta chain derives from a study of T cells after yellow fever vaccination. Study-wide results and limits: A small proportion of clonotypes was detected in both the CD4 and CD8 compartments. The secondary T-cell response peaked on day 5, not day 15, but was weaker. Subsequent to the booster, the majority of primary-vaccination clones reappeared (96% CD4, approximately 85% CD8).

The CDR3 totals 14 residues. Germline V gene data show CDR1 as DFQATT and CDR2 as SNEGSKA (reference sequence). Deletions cut 6 bases from V and 3 bases from J, with 16 bases between. For TCR, cDNA came from 5'RACE template switching, which added a universal primer site and UMIs. TCRdb redid the calling of the 5' RACE reads with MiXCR, one entry per CDR3 protein. The data contain 300,000 to 400,000 distinct CDR3 sequences, roughly 8.3% of them singletons. This clonotype was detected many times. No antigen is known for it. The clonotype originates from a young man who received the YFV17D yellow fever vaccine. The source material was PBMCs, sampled around 45 days after the first yellow fever vaccination. The rearrangement links TRBV20-1 to TRBJ2-3; a possible D gene is TRBD2 (6 bases). The CDR3 here is CSAEGAGPTDTQYF. Written as DNA, the CDR3 is TGCAGTGCGGAGGGTGCAGGCCCGACAGATACGCAGTATTTT.